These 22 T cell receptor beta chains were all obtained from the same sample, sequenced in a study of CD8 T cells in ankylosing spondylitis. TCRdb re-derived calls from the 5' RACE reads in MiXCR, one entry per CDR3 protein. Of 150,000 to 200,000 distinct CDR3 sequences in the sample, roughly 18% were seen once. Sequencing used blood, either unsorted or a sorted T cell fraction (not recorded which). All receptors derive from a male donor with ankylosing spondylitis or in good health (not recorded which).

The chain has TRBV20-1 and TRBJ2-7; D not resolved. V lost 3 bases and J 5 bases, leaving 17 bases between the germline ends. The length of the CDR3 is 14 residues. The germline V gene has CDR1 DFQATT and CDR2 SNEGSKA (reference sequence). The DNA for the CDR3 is TGCAGTGCTAGCCAGGCGCCCCCAAGGAACGAGCAGTACTTC. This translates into CSASQAPPRNEQYF.

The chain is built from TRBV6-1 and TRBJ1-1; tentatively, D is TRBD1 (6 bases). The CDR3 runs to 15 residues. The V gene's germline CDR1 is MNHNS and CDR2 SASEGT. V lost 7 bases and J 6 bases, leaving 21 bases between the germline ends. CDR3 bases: TGTGCCAGCACCCTAAGGGGGGGACTTGGAGCTGAAGCTTTCTTT. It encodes CASTLRGGLGAEAFF.

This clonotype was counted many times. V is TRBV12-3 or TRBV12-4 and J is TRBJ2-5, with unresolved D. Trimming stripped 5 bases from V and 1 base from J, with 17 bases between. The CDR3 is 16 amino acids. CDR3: CASSDRTGASQETQYF. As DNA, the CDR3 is TGTGCCAGCAGTGATAGAACTGGAGCCTCCCAAGAGACCCAGTACTTC.

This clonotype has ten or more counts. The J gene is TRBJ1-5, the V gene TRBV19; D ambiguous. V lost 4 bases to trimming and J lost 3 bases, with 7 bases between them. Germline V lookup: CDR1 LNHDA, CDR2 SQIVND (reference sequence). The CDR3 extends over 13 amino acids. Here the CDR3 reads CASSRQDNQPQHF. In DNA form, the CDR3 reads TGTGCCAGTAGTAGGCAGGACAATCAGCCCCAGCATTTT.

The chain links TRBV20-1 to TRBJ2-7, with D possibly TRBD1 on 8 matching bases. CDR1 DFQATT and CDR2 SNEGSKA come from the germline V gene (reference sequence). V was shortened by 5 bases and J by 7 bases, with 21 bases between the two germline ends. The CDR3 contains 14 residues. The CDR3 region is CSAPLTGGGREQYF. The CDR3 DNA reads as TGCAGTGCTCCCTTAACAGGGGGAGGGCGGGAGCAGTACTTC.

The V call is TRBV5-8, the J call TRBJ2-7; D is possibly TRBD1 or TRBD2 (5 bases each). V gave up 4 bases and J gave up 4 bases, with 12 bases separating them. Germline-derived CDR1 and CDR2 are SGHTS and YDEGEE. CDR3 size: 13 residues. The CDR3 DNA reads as TGTGCCAGCAGCCATTTGGGGGTATACGAGCAGTACTTC. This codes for CASSHLGVYEQYF.

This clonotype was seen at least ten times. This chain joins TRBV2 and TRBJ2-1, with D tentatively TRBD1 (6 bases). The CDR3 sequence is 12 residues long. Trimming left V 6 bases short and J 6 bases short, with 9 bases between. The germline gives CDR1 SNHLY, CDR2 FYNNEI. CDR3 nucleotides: TGTGCCAGCAGGGACAGAATCAATGAGCAGTTCTTC. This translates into CASRDRINEQFF.

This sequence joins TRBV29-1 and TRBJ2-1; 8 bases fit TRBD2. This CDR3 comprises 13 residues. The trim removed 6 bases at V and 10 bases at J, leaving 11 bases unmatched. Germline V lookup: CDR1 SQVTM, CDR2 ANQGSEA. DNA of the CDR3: TGCAGCGTCATCCCCCGGGGGGGATGGGAGCAGTTCTTC. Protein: CSVIPRGGWEQFF.

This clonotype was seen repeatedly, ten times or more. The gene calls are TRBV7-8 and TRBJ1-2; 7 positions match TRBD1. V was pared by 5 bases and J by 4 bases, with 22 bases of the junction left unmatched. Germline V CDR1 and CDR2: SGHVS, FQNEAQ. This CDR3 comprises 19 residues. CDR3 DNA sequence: TGTGCCAGCAGCGCTAGGTTGGGTTACCGGGACAGAAGTTCCTATGGCTACACCTTC. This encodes CASSARLGYRDRSSYGYTF.

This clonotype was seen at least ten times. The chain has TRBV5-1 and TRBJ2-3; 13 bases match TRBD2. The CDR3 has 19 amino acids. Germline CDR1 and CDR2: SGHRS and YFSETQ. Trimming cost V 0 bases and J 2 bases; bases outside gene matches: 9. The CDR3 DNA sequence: TGCGCCAGCAGCTTGGGGACTAGCGGGAGACCTTCGATCACAGATACGCAGTATTTT. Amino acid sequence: CASSLGTSGRPSITDTQYF.

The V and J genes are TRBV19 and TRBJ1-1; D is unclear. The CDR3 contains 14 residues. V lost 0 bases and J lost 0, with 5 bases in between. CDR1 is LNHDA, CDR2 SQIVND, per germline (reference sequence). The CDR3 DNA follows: TGTGCCAGTAGTATAGAACGATTGAACACTGAAGCTTTCTTT. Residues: CASSIERLNTEAFF.

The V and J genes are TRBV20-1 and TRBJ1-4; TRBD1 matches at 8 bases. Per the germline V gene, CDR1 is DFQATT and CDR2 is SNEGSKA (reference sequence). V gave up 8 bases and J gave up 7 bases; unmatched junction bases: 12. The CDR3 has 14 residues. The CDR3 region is CSTRDPQGAEKLFF. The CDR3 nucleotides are TGCAGTACCAGAGATCCGCAGGGGGCTGAAAAACTGTTTTTT.

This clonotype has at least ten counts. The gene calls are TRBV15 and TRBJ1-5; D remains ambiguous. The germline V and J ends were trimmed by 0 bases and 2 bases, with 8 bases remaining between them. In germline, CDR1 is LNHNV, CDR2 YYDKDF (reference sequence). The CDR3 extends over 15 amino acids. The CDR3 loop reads CATSRDRTGNQPQHF. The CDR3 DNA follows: TGTGCCACCAGCAGAGACAGGACTGGCAATCAGCCCCAGCATTTT. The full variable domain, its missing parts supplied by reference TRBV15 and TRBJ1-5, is DAMVIQNPRYQVTQFGKPVTLSCSQTLNHNVMYWYQQKSSQAPKLLFHYYDKDFNNEADTPDNFQSRRPNTSFCFLDIRSPGLGDTAMYLCATSRDRTGNQPQHFGDGTRLSIL.

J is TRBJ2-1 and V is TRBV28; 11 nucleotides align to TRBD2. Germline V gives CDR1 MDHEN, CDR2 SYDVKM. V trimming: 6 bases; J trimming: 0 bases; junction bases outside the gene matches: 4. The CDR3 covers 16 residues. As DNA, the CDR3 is TGTGCCAGCAGAACTAGCGGGAGTGCCTCCTACAATGAGCAGTTCTTC. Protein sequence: CASRTSGSASYNEQFF. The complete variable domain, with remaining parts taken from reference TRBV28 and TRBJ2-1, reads DVKVTQSSRYLVKRTGEKVFLECVQDMDHENMFWYRQDPGLGLRLIYFSYDVKMKEKGDIPEGYSVSREKKERFSLILESASTNQTSMYLCASRTSGSASYNEQFFGPGTRLTVL.

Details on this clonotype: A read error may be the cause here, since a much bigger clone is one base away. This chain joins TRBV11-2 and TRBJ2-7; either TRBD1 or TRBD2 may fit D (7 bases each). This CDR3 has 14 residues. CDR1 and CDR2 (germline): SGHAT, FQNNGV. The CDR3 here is CDSSLQGGLNEQYF. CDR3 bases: TGTGACAGCAGCCTCCAGGGGGGGCTGAACGAGCAGTACTTC.

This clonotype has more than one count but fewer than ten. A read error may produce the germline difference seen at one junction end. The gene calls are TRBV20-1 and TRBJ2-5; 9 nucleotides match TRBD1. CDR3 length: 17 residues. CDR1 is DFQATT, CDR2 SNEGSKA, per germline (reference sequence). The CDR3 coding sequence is TGCTGTGCTAGAGGGGGACAGGGAAGAATCCGCCAAGAGACCCAGTACTTC. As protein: CCARGGQGRIRQETQYF.

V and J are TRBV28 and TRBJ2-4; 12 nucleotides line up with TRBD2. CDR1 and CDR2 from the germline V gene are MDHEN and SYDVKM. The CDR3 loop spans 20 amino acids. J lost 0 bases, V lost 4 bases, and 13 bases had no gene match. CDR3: CASSYQGLAGITLAKNIQYF. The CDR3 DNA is TGTGCCAGCAGTTACCAAGGACTAGCGGGGATAACTCTAGCCAAAAACATTCAGTACTTC.

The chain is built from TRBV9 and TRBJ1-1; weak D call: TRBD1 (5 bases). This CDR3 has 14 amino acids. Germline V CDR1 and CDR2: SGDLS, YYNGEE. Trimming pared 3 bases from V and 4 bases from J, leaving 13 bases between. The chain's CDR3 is CASSEGWQGTEAFF. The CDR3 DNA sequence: TGTGCCAGCAGCGAGGGCTGGCAGGGCACTGAAGCTTTCTTT.

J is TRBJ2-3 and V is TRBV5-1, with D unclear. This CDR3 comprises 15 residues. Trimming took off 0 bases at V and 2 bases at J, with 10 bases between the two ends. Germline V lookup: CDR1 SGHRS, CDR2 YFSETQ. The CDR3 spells CASSLALRPTDTQYF. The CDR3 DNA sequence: TGCGCCAGCAGCTTGGCGTTAAGGCCCACAGATACGCAGTATTTT.

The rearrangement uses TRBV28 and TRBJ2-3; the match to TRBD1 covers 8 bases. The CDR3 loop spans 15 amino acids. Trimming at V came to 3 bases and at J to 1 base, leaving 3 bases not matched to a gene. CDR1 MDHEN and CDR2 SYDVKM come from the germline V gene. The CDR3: CASSFSDRGTDTQYF. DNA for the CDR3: TGTGCCAGCAGTTTCTCGGACAGGGGCACAGATACGCAGTATTTT.

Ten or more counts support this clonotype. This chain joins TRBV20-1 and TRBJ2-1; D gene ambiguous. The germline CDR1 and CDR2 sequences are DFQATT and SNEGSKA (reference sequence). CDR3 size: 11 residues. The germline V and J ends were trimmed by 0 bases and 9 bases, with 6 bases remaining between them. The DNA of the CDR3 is TGCAGTGCTAGAGATCCGGGTGAGCAGTTCTTC. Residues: CSARDPGEQFF.

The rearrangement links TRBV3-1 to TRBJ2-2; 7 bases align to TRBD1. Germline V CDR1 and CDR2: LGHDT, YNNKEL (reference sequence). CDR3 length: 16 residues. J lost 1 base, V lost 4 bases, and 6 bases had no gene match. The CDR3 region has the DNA TGTGCCAGCAGCCCTACCTGGACAGGGAACACCGGGGAGCTGTTTTTT. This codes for CASSPTWTGNTGELFF.